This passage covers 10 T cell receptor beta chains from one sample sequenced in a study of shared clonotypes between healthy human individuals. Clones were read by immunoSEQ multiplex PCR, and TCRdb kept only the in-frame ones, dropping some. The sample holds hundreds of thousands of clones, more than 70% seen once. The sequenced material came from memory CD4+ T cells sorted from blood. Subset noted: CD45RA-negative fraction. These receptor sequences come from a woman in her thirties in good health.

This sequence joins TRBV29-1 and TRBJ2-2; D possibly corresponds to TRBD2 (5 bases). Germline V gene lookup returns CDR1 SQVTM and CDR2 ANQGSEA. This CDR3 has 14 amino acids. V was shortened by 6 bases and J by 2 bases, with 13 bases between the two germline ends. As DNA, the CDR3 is TGCAGCGTGGGCCAGGACTTAAACACCGGGGAGCTGTTTTTT. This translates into CSVGQDLNTGELFF.

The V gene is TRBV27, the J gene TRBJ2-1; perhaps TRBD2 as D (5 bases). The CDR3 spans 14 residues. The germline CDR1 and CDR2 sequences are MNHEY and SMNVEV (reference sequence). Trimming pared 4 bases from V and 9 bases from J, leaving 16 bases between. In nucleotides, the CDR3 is TGTGCCAGCAGTTCCGGGAATGCCTGGACTGAGCAGTTCTTC. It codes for CASSSGNAWTEQFF.

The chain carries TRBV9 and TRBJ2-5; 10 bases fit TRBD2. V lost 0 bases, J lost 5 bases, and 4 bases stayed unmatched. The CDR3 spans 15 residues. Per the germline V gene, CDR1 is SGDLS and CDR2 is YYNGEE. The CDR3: CASSVAAGGLETQYF. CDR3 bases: TGTGCCAGCAGCGTAGCAGCGGGAGGGCTTGAGACCCAGTACTTC.

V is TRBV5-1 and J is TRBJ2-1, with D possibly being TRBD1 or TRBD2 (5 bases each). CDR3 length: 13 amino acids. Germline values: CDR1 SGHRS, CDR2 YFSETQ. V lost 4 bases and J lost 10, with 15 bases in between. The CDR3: CASSPGTALEQFF. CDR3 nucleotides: TGCGCCAGCAGCCCCGGGACCGCTTTAGAGCAGTTCTTC.

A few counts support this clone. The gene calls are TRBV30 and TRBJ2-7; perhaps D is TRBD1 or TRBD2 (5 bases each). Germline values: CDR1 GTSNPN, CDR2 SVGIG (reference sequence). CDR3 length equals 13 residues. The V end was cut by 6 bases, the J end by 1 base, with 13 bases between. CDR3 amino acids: CACRLGPSYEQYF. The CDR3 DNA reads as TGTGCCTGCCGGTTGGGACCGTCCTACGAGCAGTACTTC.

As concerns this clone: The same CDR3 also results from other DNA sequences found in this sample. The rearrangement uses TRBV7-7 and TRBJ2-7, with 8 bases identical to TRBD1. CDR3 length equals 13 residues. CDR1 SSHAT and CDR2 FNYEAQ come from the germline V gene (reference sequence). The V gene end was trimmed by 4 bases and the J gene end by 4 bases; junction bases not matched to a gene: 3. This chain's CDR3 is CASSSDRGYEQYF. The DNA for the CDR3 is TGTGCCAGCAGCTCCGACAGGGGTTACGAGCAGTACTTC.

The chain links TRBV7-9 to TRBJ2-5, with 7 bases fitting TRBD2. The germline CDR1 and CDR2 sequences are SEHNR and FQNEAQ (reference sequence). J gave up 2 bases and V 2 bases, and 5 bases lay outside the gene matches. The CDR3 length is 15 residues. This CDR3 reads CASSLQGTKQETQYF. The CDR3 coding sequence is TGTGCCAGCAGCTTACAAGGGACTAAACAAGAGACCCAGTACTTC.

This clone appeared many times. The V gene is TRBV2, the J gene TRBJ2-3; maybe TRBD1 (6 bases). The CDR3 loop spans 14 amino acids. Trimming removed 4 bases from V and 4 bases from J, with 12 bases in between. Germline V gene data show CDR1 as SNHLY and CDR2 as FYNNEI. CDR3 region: CASSGQGWADTQYF. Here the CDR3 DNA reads TGTGCCAGCAGTGGGCAGGGGTGGGCAGATACGCAGTATTTT.

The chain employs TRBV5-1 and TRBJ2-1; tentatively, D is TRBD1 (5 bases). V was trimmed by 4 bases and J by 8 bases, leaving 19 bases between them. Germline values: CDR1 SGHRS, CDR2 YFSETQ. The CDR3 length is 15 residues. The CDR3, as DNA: TGCGCCAGCAGCCAGCAGGGCCCTTCCGACGATGAGCAGTTCTTC. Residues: CASSQQGPSDDEQFF.

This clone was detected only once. CDR3 DNA: TGTGCCAGCAGCTTGCGGGACGGAACCTACGAGCAGTACTTC. It specifies CASSLRDGTYEQYF. This sequence joins TRBV5-8 and TRBJ2-7; D may match TRBD1 or TRBD2 (5 bases each). The CDR3 sequence is 14 residues long. Germline loops: CDR1 SGHTS, CDR2 YDEGEE. Trimming removed 1 base from V and 2 bases from J, with 10 bases in between.